This T cell receptor beta chain was documented in a study of cytomegalovirus exposure and HLA in healthy donors. Study background: Later analysis reported that the roughly 120 validation repertoires shared the platform of the approximately 690 first-cohort repertoires. Study-wide results and caveats: Confirmation was obtained in vitro that a few CMV-associated chains are specific for CMV antigens.

There are 15 residues in the CDR3. Germline V lookup: CDR1 MNHEY, CDR2 SMNVEV (reference sequence). The V and J ends lost 2 bases and 6 bases, in that order; junction bases with no gene match: 4. Sequenced by immunoSEQ multiplex PCR; TCRdb stores in-frame clones only, minus some. The data show approximately 98,000 clones, with approximately 94% seen just once and 0.67% held by the top ten. Concerning this clone itself: The antigen is not known.

The material sequenced was PBMCs. The sequence was collected from a woman under 30 in good health and CMV-seronegative. The J gene is TRBJ2-7, the V gene TRBV27; 13 nucleotides agree with TRBD2. In DNA, the CDR3 is TGTGCCAGCAGTTTAGGGACTAGCGGGGTTCCCGAGCAGTACTTC. The encoded protein is CASSLGTSGVPEQYF.